This TCR beta chain was obtained from a study of blood T cell repertoires in COVID-19. The CDR3 runs to 14 residues. Germline V lookup: CDR1 KGHSH, CDR2 LQKENI. The germline V and J ends were trimmed by 0 bases and 8 bases, with 13 bases remaining between them. Profiling relied on immunoSEQ multiplex PCR, and the TCRdb table lists in-frame clones only, not all of them. The repertoire holds a few hundred thousand clones, with around 84% as singletons. This TCR was sampled from a man aged 25 to 45 who had recovered from COVID-19. Sequences were obtained from PBMCs or T cells enriched from blood (not recorded which). V and J are TRBV18 and TRBJ1-1; D not resolved. The CDR3 here is CASSPPLPREEAFF. CDR3 nucleotides: TGTGCCAGCTCACCACCGTTACCCCGCGAGGAAGCTTTCTTT.